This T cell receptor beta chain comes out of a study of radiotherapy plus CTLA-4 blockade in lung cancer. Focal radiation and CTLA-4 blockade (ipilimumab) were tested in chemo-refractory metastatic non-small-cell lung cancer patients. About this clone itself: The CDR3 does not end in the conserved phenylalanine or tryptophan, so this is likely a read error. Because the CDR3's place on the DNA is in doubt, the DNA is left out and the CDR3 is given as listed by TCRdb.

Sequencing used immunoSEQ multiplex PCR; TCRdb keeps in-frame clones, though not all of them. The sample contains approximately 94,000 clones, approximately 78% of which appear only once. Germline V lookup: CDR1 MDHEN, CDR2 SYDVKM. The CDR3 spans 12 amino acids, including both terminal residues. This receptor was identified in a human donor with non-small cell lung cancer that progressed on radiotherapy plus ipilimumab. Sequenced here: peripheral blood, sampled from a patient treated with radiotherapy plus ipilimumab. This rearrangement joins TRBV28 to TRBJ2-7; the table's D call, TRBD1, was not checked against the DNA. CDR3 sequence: CASRSGTGPLVI.